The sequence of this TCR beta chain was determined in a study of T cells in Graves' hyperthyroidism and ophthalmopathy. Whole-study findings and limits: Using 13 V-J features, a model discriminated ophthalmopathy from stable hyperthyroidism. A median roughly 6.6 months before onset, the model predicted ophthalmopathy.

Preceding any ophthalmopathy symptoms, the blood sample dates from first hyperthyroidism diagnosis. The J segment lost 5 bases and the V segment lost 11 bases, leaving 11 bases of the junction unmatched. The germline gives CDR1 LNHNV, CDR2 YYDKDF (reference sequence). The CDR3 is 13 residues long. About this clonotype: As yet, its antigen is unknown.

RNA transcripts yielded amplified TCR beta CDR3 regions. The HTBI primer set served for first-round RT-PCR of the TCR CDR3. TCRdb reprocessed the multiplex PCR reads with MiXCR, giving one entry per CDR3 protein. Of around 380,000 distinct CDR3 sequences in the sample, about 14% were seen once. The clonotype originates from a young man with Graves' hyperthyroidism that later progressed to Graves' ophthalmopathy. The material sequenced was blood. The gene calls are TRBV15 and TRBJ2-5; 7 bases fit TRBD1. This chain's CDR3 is CAAKAGGAETQYF. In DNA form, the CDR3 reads TGTGCCGCGAAGGCAGGGGGAGCGGAGACCCAGTACTTC.